A single sample is the source of the 29 T cell receptor beta chains below, sequenced in a study of cytomegalovirus exposure and HLA in healthy donors. The PCR used 60 Vbeta and 13 Jbeta primers. The protocol was immunoSEQ multiplex PCR, while the TCRdb copy is restricted to in-frame clones and leaves out a portion. Of 150,000 or so clones in the sample, approximately 82% were seen once. The specimen sequenced was PBMCs. The origin of the receptors is a man aged 40-49 years in good health and CMV-seronegative.

The rearrangement links TRBV7-2 to TRBJ2-5; D ambiguous. Germline loops: CDR1 SGHTA, CDR2 FQGNSA. There are 14 residues in the CDR3. The V gene lost 1 base and the J gene lost 2 bases, with 8 bases spanning the gap. CDR3 DNA sequence: TGTGCCAGCAGCTTAGATCTCGTACAAGAGACCCAGTACTTC. Its protein product is CASSLDLVQETQYF.

This rearrangement joins TRBV5-1 to TRBJ1-6; TRBD1 is a possible D gene (6 bases). V was trimmed by 0 bases and J by 7 bases, leaving 14 bases between them. The CDR3 covers 16 residues. The germline CDR1 and CDR2 sequences are SGHRS and YFSETQ. The CDR3 region has the DNA TGCGCCAGCAGCTTGGCCTTATCGCAGGGGAATTCACCCCTCCACTTT. Its protein is CASSLALSQGNSPLHF.

Comment on this clone: The germline gene is not matched at one end of the junction; a read error may be the cause. This chain links TRBV2 with TRBJ2-3; 13 bases fit TRBD2. This CDR3 region has 14 residues. The germline CDR1 and CDR2 sequences are SNHLY and FYNNEI. In DNA form, the CDR3 reads TGTGCCAGCAATGAACTAGCGGGGGGGGATACGCAGTATTTT. Residues: CASNELAGGDTQYF.

The chain links TRBV7-9 to TRBJ1-4, with TRBD1 identical over 7 bases. The CDR3 has 14 amino acids. Germline V lookup: CDR1 SEHNR, CDR2 FQNEAQ (reference sequence). The V and J ends lost 4 bases and 4 bases, in that order; junction bases with no gene match: 3. The CDR3 loop is CASSSGGYNEKLFF. Here the CDR3 DNA reads TGTGCCAGCAGCTCAGGGGGATATAATGAAAAACTGTTTTTT.

J is TRBJ2-7 and V is TRBV29-1; weak D call: TRBD1 (6 bases). With 5 bases removed from V and 3 bases from J, the gap between germline ends came to 17 bases. There are 14 residues in the CDR3. In germline, CDR1 is SQVTM, CDR2 ANQGSEA. The CDR3: CSVLVIDRFYEQYF. As DNA, the CDR3 is TGCAGCGTTTTAGTTATCGACAGGTTCTACGAGCAGTACTTC.

The gene calls are TRBV5-1 and TRBJ2-2, with 7 bases that match TRBD2. V trimming: 2 bases; J trimming: 4 bases; junction bases outside the gene matches: 8. The CDR3 totals 16 residues. In germline, CDR1 is SGHRS, CDR2 YFSETQ. The CDR3 loop reads CASSFMGAGLTGELFF. CDR3 DNA: TGCGCCAGCAGCTTTATGGGAGCGGGGCTCACCGGGGAGCTGTTTTTT.

This chain uses TRBV7-9 with TRBJ1-6; weak D call: TRBD1 (5 bases). This CDR3 spans 16 amino acids. Germline V gene lookup returns CDR1 SEHNR and CDR2 FQNEAQ (reference sequence). Trimming took off 1 base at V and 4 bases at J, with 11 bases between the two ends. CDR3: CASSLVLTAYNSPLHF. The CDR3, as DNA: TGTGCCAGCAGCTTAGTCTTGACAGCATATAATTCACCCCTCCACTTT.

This clone occurred once. The chain is built from TRBV28 and TRBJ1-2; 9 bases line up with TRBD1. V lost 6 bases to trimming and J lost 5 bases; unmatched junction nucleotides: 7. This CDR3 spans 14 amino acids. Germline lookup yields CDR1 MDHEN and CDR2 SYDVKM. The CDR3 DNA is TGTGCCAGCAGGCGGGGACAGGGCGTTTATGGCTACACCTTC. It is translated as CASRRGQGVYGYTF.

The V gene is TRBV7-3, the J gene TRBJ2-7; 9 bases are shared with TRBD1. The CDR3 loop spans 14 amino acids. Germline assignment: CDR1 SGHTA and CDR2 FQGTGA. The V segment lost 5 bases and the J segment 0 bases; nucleotides outside the gene matches: 2. The CDR3 DNA is TGTGCCAGCAGCGCACAGGGGGCCTCCTACGAGCAGTACTTC. Its protein product is CASSAQGASYEQYF.

Only one count was recorded for this clone. The chain is built from TRBV28 and TRBJ2-2, with 9 bases that match TRBD1. Germline assignment: CDR1 MDHEN and CDR2 SYDVKM. V shed 8 bases and J 5 bases; nucleotides not matched to a gene: 6. The CDR3 spans 14 residues. The CDR3 region has the DNA TGTGCCAGCTTCGGACAGGGGTGGACCGGGGAGCTGTTTTTT. It specifies CASFGQGWTGELFF.

J is TRBJ2-2 and V is TRBV2; possible D gene TRBD1, 8 bases. CDR3 size: 14 residues. Germline V gene lookup returns CDR1 SNHLY and CDR2 FYNNEI. V was cut by 5 bases and J by 5 bases, with 12 bases left in between. The chain's CDR3 is CASSKQGGTGELFF. DNA of the CDR3: TGTGCCAGCAGTAAACAGGGGGGGACCGGGGAGCTGTTTTTT.

The chain couples TRBV6-1 to TRBJ2-7; weak D call: TRBD1 (6 bases). Germline V gene sequence: CDR1 MNHNS, CDR2 SASEGT. The V end was cut by 4 bases, the J end by 4 bases, with 11 bases between. The CDR3 runs to 13 residues. The DNA of the CDR3 is TGTGCCAGCAGTGTCGAACAGGGTTACGAGCAGTACTTC. It codes for CASSVEQGYEQYF.

V gene TRBV29-1 combines with J gene TRBJ2-4; D perhaps matches TRBD2 (7 bases). The CDR3 sequence is 17 residues long. Germline values: CDR1 SQVTM, CDR2 ANQGSEA. The V gene lost 5 bases and the J gene lost 2 bases, with 22 bases spanning the gap. The CDR3 DNA reads TGCAGCGTTTCGGGGGGACAACCCCATACGACCAAAAACATTCAGTACTTC. Amino acid sequence: CSVSGGQPHTTKNIQYF. Full variable domain (remainder filled in from reference TRBV29-1 and TRBJ2-4): SAVISQKPSRDICQRGTSLTIQCQVDSQVTMMFWYRQQPGQSLTLIATANQGSEATYESGFVIDKFPISRPNLTFSTLTVSNMSPEDSSIYLCSVSGGQPHTTKNIQYFGAGTRLSVL.

The V gene is TRBV29-1, the J gene TRBJ1-1; D is perhaps TRBD1 (5 bases). The CDR3 is 13 residues long. V lost 4 bases and J lost 3, with 12 bases in between. Germline V gives CDR1 SQVTM, CDR2 ANQGSEA. The chain's CDR3 is CSVGGLGDTEAFF. The CDR3 nucleotides read TGCAGCGTTGGGGGCCTAGGCGACACTGAAGCTTTCTTT.

This clone appeared a single time. The DNA of the CDR3 is TGCGCCAGCAGCTTCCGACAGGGGGGGGATGAAAAACTGTTTTTT. This sequence encodes CASSFRQGGDEKLFF. This chain links TRBV5-1 with TRBJ1-4, with TRBD1 matching 9 bases. V lost 2 bases and J lost 6; bases outside the gene matches: 5. Germline V CDR1 and CDR2: SGHRS, YFSETQ. This CDR3 is built from 15 residues. Full variable domain (missing parts from reference TRBV5-1 and TRBJ1-4): KAGVTQTPRYLIKTRGQQVTLSCSPISGHRSVSWYQQTPGQGLQFLFEYFSETQRNKGNFPGRFSGRQFSNSRSEMNVSTLELGDSALYLCASSFRQGGDEKLFFGSGTQLSVL.

J is TRBJ1-1 and V is TRBV7-2; tentatively, D is TRBD1 (6 bases). This CDR3 has 14 residues. Germline V lookup: CDR1 SGHTA, CDR2 FQGNSA. V was trimmed by 4 bases and J by 1 base, leaving 10 bases between them. The CDR3 region has the DNA TGTGCCAGCAGCTCGGGACACACGAACACTGAAGCTTTCTTT. This encodes CASSSGHTNTEAFF.

J is TRBJ2-2 and V is TRBV5-1; weak D call: TRBD2 (6 bases). The CDR3 covers 15 residues. V was clipped by 0 bases and J by 4 bases, with 10 bases between them. Germline CDR1 SGHRS, CDR2 YFSETQ. CDR3 nucleotides: TGCGCCAGCAGCTTGGGGGACGGGAGCACCGGGGAGCTGTTTTTT. This codes for CASSLGDGSTGELFF. Drawing the rest from reference TRBV5-1 and TRBJ2-2, the complete variable domain is KAGVTQTPRYLIKTRGQQVTLSCSPISGHRSVSWYQQTPGQGLQFLFEYFSETQRNKGNFPGRFSGRQFSNSRSEMNVSTLELGDSALYLCASSLGDGSTGELFFGEGSRLTVL.

The chain recombines TRBV29-1 with TRBJ2-1; 8 positions agree with TRBD1. Germline CDR1 SQVTM, CDR2 ANQGSEA. CDR3 length: 12 residues. J gave up 4 bases and V 7 bases, and 3 bases lay outside the gene matches. CDR3 coding DNA: TGCAGCGCCGGACAGGGTTACAATGAGCAGTTCTTC. Amino acids: CSAGQGYNEQFF.

The chain has TRBV9 and TRBJ1-1; TRBD1 matches 7 bases. The germline CDR1 and CDR2 sequences are SGDLS and YYNGEE. V dropped 0 bases and J dropped 3; count of bases not matched to a gene: 8. The CDR3 extends over 16 amino acids. The CDR3 spells CASSVGRGQWDTEAFF. The CDR3, as DNA: TGTGCCAGCAGCGTAGGGAGGGGGCAGTGGGACACTGAAGCTTTCTTT.

On this clone itself: The CDR3 does not close with the conserved phenylalanine or tryptophan, likely indicating a read error. The J gene is TRBJ1-5, the V gene TRBV27, with TRBD1 matching 7 bases. The CDR3 runs 18 residues. Germline trimming cut 6 bases from V and 0 bases from J; bases unmatched to any gene: 14. Looked up from germline, CDR1 is MNHEY and CDR2 is SMNVEV (reference sequence). The CDR3 spells CASRPRGYRINSNQPQHC. The DNA of the CDR3 is TGTGCCAGCAGGCCCAGGGGGTACAGGATCAATAGCAATCAGCCCCAGCATTGT.

This clone was counted a single time. The chain recombines TRBV11-2 with TRBJ1-1, with 8 bases fitting TRBD1. V trimming: 0 bases; J trimming: 7 bases; junction bases outside the gene matches: 4. The germline V gene encodes CDR1 SGHAT and CDR2 FQNNGV. This CDR3 comprises 14 residues. DNA for the CDR3: TGTGCCAGCAGCTTAGATCGACAGGGGCTTGAAGCTTTCTTT. It specifies CASSLDRQGLEAFF.

This chain uses TRBV27 with TRBJ2-1; D not certain. The V end was cut by 4 bases, the J end by 0 bases, with 13 bases between. The CDR3 sequence is 16 residues long. The germline CDR1 and CDR2 sequences are MNHEY and SMNVEV (reference sequence). CDR3 in amino acids: CASSSPSRGSYNEQFF. CDR3 nucleotides: TGTGCCAGCAGTTCCCCATCGCGTGGCTCCTACAATGAGCAGTTCTTC.

A note on this clone: Its ends do not fully match the called genes, so a read error is possible. This CDR3 is also generated by other DNA sequences in the sample. The rearrangement joins TRBV6-1 to TRBJ2-7; possible D gene TRBD2, 7 bases. This CDR3 has 13 amino acids. Germline V gene data show CDR1 as MNHNS and CDR2 as SASEGT. CDR3 residues: CASSHGGRYEQYF. The CDR3 DNA sequence: TGCGCCAGCTCTCACGGGGGGCGGTACGAGCAGTACTTC.

The chain recombines TRBV4-1 with TRBJ2-3, with TRBD2 matching 8 bases. Germline V gives CDR1 MGHRA, CDR2 YSYEKL. There are 14 residues in the CDR3. The junction had 7 bases not matched to a gene; V was cut back by 4 bases and J by 7 bases. The CDR3 DNA reads TGCGCCAGCAGCCGCCTAGCGGGTACGAATACGCAGTATTTT. Protein: CASSRLAGTNTQYF.

This clone appeared a few times. The J gene is TRBJ2-2, the V gene TRBV6-4; D gene uncertain. In germline, CDR1 is MRHNA, CDR2 SNTAGT. This CDR3 region has 12 residues. The V end was cut by 2 bases, the J end by 8 bases, with 6 bases between. This CDR3 is CASSDLPGELFF. In nucleotides, the CDR3 is TGTGCCAGCAGTGACCTTCCGGGGGAGCTGTTTTTT.

The rearrangement joins TRBV7-9 to TRBJ1-1; D might be TRBD1 (6 bases). This CDR3 is built from 14 residues. Germline values: CDR1 SEHNR, CDR2 FQNEAQ (reference sequence). The ends were cut back, 6 bases at V and 2 bases at J, with 13 bases in the middle. Here the CDR3 DNA reads TGTGCCAGCAGACCCCGGGGGGCCAACACTGAAGCTTTCTTT. This sequence encodes CASRPRGANTEAFF.

The chain links TRBV9 to TRBJ1-2; a possible D gene is TRBD1 (5 bases). CDR1 and CDR2 (germline): SGDLS, YYNGEE. This CDR3 has 15 residues. V lost 0 bases, J lost 2 bases, and 11 bases lay in between. Here the CDR3 DNA reads TGTGCCAGCAGCGTAGAGTGGGGCAGAAACTATGGCTACACCTTC. Amino acid sequence: CASSVEWGRNYGYTF.

The chain combines TRBV27 with TRBJ1-3; 10 nucleotides align to TRBD1. In germline, CDR1 is MNHEY, CDR2 SMNVEV (reference sequence). V trimming: 5 bases; J trimming: 6 bases; junction bases outside the gene matches: 7. This CDR3 contains 15 residues. DNA for the CDR3: TGTGCCAGCAGTCGAGCCGGGACAGGGGTAAACACCATATATTTT. Translated: CASSRAGTGVNTIYF.

About this clone: In the same sample, other DNA sequences code for this CDR3. The gene calls are TRBV2 and TRBJ2-7; 8 nucleotides align to TRBD2. The germline V gene encodes CDR1 SNHLY and CDR2 FYNNEI. This CDR3 spans 17 amino acids. After removal of 3 bases from V and 0 bases from J, the junction contained 10 bases not matched to a gene. CDR3 amino acids: CASSEKSGGGFSYEQYF. In nucleotides, the CDR3 is TGTGCCAGCAGTGAGAAGTCTGGCGGGGGGTTCTCCTACGAGCAGTACTTC. Variable domain in full (rest from reference TRBV2 and TRBJ2-7): EPEVTQTPSHQVTQMGQEVILRCVPISNHLYFYWYRQILGQKVEFLVSFYNNEISEKSEIFDDQFSVERPDGSNFTLKIRSTKLEDSAMYFCASSEKSGGGFSYEQYFGPGTRLTVT.